Reported below is one T cell receptor (beta chain). This receptor's antigen is unknown. Base qualities are missing; no much larger clone stands one base away. None of the patients had been given any treatment before thyroid surgery. Patient clinical samples collected from about 2011 to 2018 were retrospectively analysed using T-cell receptor beta sequencing. Looking up the germline V gene (reference sequence) yields CDR1 SGHNT and CDR2 YYREEE. The V end gives up 0 bases and the J end 6 bases, leaving 7 bases in the junction not matched to a gene. The CDR3 runs 15 amino acids, cysteine and phenylalanine included. The kept DNA is CDR3 alone, 45 bases in frame from the first base. The receptor library was made with PCR. The sample was run on an Illumina HiSeq 4000. High-throughput sequencing was used to profile the CDR3 region of the TCR beta-chain in every patient. The source study handled its data this way. Drawing on CDR3 differences between clinicopathological groups, the researchers built a classifier meant to tell apart patients with distant-metastatic papillary thyroid cancer. The Shannon index was used to assess repertoire diversity, and the Morisita-Horn index was used to assess tumor-blood repertoire similarity. Clones were called with MiXCR by TCRdb after fastp trimmed the public reads at Q25, and only in-frame beta chains were retained. None of the V and J calls come from the authors' own analysis; TCRdb made them. The sample contains roughly 32,000 clones, approximately 7.4% of them found a single time. The ten largest make up about 45% of the sample.

This entry is derived from a study of metastatic and nonmetastatic thyroid tumors (dated by TCRdb to the early 2020s). Study-level background: Repertoires from peripheral blood and from tumor or nodule tissue samples of malignant and benign thyroid patients were compared.

Study-wide findings and limitations: In both blood and tumor samples, TCR beta diversity was reported to be significantly higher in malignant tumors than in benign nodules.

The chain is encoded by TRBV5-4 joined to TRBJ2-3; 7 bases in the middle match TRBD1. The sample consisted of blood. This clonotype originated in a female donor with papillary thyroid cancer or a benign thyroid nodule (not recorded which). Some clones in this sample may be carry-over from other donors' samples. CDR3 region: CASSLDGTAHDTQYF. The sequenced DNA: TGTGCCAGCAGCTTGGATGGGACAGCACATGATACGCAGTATTTT.